This T cell receptor beta chain was obtained from a study of vaccination and CD4 T cells after COVID-19 (dated by TCRdb to between 2022 and 2023). Regarding the research as a whole: The convalescent cohort included six males and four females, with two Hispanic individuals, seven Caucasians, two Asians and one multiracial person. Two doses of either the Pfizer-BioNTech BNT162b2 vaccine (n=8) or the Moderna mRNA-1273 vaccine (n=2) were administered to participants. Post-COVID blood samples were collected from convalescent patients a median of roughly 100 days after diagnosis, with a range of about 35 to 161 days. Post-vaccine blood samples were obtained a median of about 70 days after the second vaccine dose, with a range of about 14 to 250 days. Overlapping spike peptide pools from SARS-CoV-2 and from the common cold coronaviruses HCoV-NL63, HCoV-OC43 and HCoV-229E were used as culture stimuli. Control cultures used a CEFX viral epitope pool as positive control, an HIV-1 Nef peptide pool as negative control, or no peptide. In ten to eleven COVID-19 convalescent patients and 4 infection-naive healthy vaccine recipients, the spike-specific CD4+ TCR repertoire before mRNA vaccination was compared with the repertoire after mRNA vaccination. An earlier paper using these donors assessed, at the TCR clonotype level, memory CD4+ T cell crossreactivity between SARS-CoV-2 and common cold coronavirus spike proteins. What the work shows at the level of the full study, not this receptor alone: Relatively few convalescent patients were included in the study, and early timepoints after natural infection were not analyzed. Although the median number of SARS-CoV-2-reactive clonotypes went up from roughly 20 after infection to 35 to 40 after vaccination, the increase was not significant. Among convalescent patients, a median about 90% of the SARS-CoV-2-reactive clones seen after vaccination appeared only after vaccination, which suggests priming specific to the vaccine. In convalescent patients, nearly all vaccine-specific clones (304 of 307) were found to be mono-reactive for SARS-CoV-2 spike rather than cross-reactive with common cold coronaviruses.

The germline V gene (reference sequence) specifies DFQATT as CDR1 and SNEGSKA as CDR2. V loses 6 bases of germline sequence and J loses 0 bases, and the interval between the two ends is 12 bases. From cysteine to phenylalanine, the CDR3 is 13 amino acids long. The sequence is cut down to CDR3 DNA, 39 bases in frame from base 1. A note on this clonotype: Its antigen remains unidentified. Qualities for individual bases were not recorded, and no much larger clone is one base off.

Libraries were made using PCR. At the Johns Hopkins FTIC core, DNA from the cultured CD4+ T cells underwent TCR sequencing with the Oncomine TCR Beta short-read assay. Genomic DNA was extracted from the cultured CD4+ T cells with the QIAamp micro DNA kit. The Oncomine TCR Beta libraries from cultured CD4+ T cells were pooled using unique dual indexes and then sequenced on an Illumina iSeq 100. The study's own analysis went as follows. Non-productive sequences were removed, and CDR3s that did not start with C, did not end with F or W, or were shorter than 7 amino acids were discarded. Antigen-specific clonotypes were identified with the MANAFEST web application by comparing peptide-stimulated wells with reference and other culture wells. For a clone to be called positive, the clone needed an FDR below 0.05, an odds ratio above 5, and a productive frequency above 0.1% in at least two of three replicate wells. Cross-reactive clonotypes were defined as significantly expanded in both SARS-CoV-2 spike wells and at least one common cold coronavirus spike condition. Similarity between CDR3 sequences was evaluated in R version 3.6.1 using Levenshtein distances (stringdist) and unrooted phylogenetic trees (ape). In-frame beta chains were kept once TCRdb had trimmed the public reads at Q25 with fastp and called clones with MiXCR. Every entry covers one CDR3 protein and lists the most common genes and DNA from its rows. The V and J calls and clone size are TCRdb's, not the authors'. Across this sample there are 7,000 to 8,500 distinct CDR3 sequences, with more than 45% seen only once. Around a third of the sample goes to the ten largest clones.

The treatment or condition label for this specimen denotes: approximately nine-day PBMC culture with coronavirus spike peptide pools or control peptides (ViraFEST assay). CD4+ T cells from unexposed donors were collected before the COVID-19 pandemic (2011-2018). The ViraFEST assay, used in the study, expanded antigen-specific T cells with peptide pools and then identified the expanded clonotypes through TCR sequencing. Roughly 2.1 million PBMCs per well were cultured in IMDM with approximately 4.9% human AB serum and approximately 9.8 IU/ml IL-2, plus 10 ug/ml peptide pools. On days 3 and 7, half of the culture medium was replaced with fresh IL-2-containing medium. After around 10 days of culture, CD4+ T cells were isolated by negative selection with the EasySep CD4+ T cell isolation kit. Unexposed donor CD4+ T cells were tested for reactivity to SARS-CoV-2 S and N and four common cold coronavirus spike pools, as cell number allowed. Ficoll-Paque Plus gradient centrifugation was used to isolate PBMCs from whole blood, and the isolated PBMCs were then either used fresh or cryopreserved at -140C. Triplicate wells were generally used for each culture condition. Leukapheresis product for the unexposed donors was bought commercially.

In this chain, TRBV20-1 is recombined with TRBJ2-7; the D gene is possibly TRBD2, with 6 bases matching. This receptor was taken from a human donor in good health. The specimen was CD4+ T cells from blood, cultured in vitro. Here the CDR3 is given as CSAPGVHSYEQYF. DNA sequence: TGCAGTGCCCCGGGAGTGCACTCCTACGAGCAGTACTTC.